This passage covers 18 T cell receptor beta chains from one sample sequenced in a study of OX40 agonist ivuxolimab in advanced cancers. Repertoires were generated with immunoSEQ multiplex PCR, while TCRdb's copy carries only in-frame clones and drops some. Among some 50,000 clones, around 86% were seen once, and the ten largest hold approximately 1.7%. Here the sequenced sample was CD4+ or CD8+ T cells sorted from blood, taken in a trial of the OX40 agonist ivuxolimab. The receptors originated from an adult with an advanced solid tumor such as melanoma, head and neck, liver or kidney cancer.

The chain recombines TRBV6-1 with TRBJ2-1, with 9 nucleotides matching TRBD1. Trimming cost V 3 bases and J 3 bases; bases outside gene matches: 3. This CDR3 comprises 15 residues. Germline assignment: CDR1 MNHNS and CDR2 SASEGT. The CDR3 DNA reads TGTGCCAGCAGTGAGCTGACAGGGGGCTACAATGAGCAGTTCTTC. Amino acids: CASSELTGGYNEQFF.

The V and J genes are TRBV5-1 and TRBJ2-5, with 9 bases matching TRBD2. V dropped 3 bases and J dropped 2; count of bases not matched to a gene: 8. The germline gives CDR1 SGHRS, CDR2 YFSETQ. The CDR3 runs 16 residues. The CDR3 loop reads CASSYAGTSIQETQYF. CDR3 DNA sequence: TGCGCCAGCAGCTACGCCGGGACTAGCATACAAGAGACCCAGTACTTC. The entire variable domain, with the rest obtained from reference TRBV5-1 and TRBJ2-5, is as follows: KAGVTQTPRYLIKTRGQQVTLSCSPISGHRSVSWYQQTPGQGLQFLFEYFSETQRNKGNFPGRFSGRQFSNSRSEMNVSTLELGDSALYLCASSYAGTSIQETQYFGPGTRLLVL.

The chain has TRBV18 and TRBJ2-6; TRBD1 might be the D (5 bases). This CDR3 is 15 amino acids long. V lost 5 bases to trimming and J lost 0 bases, with 8 bases between them. CDR1 is KGHSH, CDR2 LQKENI, per germline. The CDR3 region is CASSSDTSGANVLTF. The CDR3 DNA reads as TGTGCCAGCTCATCGGACACCTCTGGGGCCAACGTCCTGACTTTC.

The rearrangement links TRBV28 to TRBJ1-1; the D gene is possibly TRBD1 (5 bases). The CDR3 totals 15 residues. From germline, CDR1 is MDHEN and CDR2 SYDVKM. Trimming removed 6 bases from V and 1 base from J, with 15 bases in between. CDR3 sequence: CASSLHAGENTEAFF. The DNA of the CDR3 is TGTGCCAGCAGCCTCCACGCGGGGGAGAACACTGAAGCTTTCTTT.

The chain links TRBV5-1 to TRBJ1-1; tentative D call: TRBD1 (5 bases). Trimming shortened V by 5 bases and J by 1 base, and 12 bases separated the two germline ends. In germline, CDR1 is SGHRS, CDR2 YFSETQ. This CDR3 region has 14 residues. CDR3 region: CASRKNTGNTEAFF. The CDR3 nucleotides are TGCGCCAGCAGAAAAAATACAGGGAACACTGAAGCTTTCTTT. Full variable domain (missing parts from reference TRBV5-1 and TRBJ1-1): KAGVTQTPRYLIKTRGQQVTLSCSPISGHRSVSWYQQTPGQGLQFLFEYFSETQRNKGNFPGRFSGRQFSNSRSEMNVSTLELGDSALYLCASRKNTGNTEAFFGQGTRLTVV.

This clone was seen only once. The chain joins TRBV5-6 to TRBJ2-7; 7 bases are a match to TRBD1. Germline V gene data show CDR1 as SGHDT and CDR2 as YYEEEE. This CDR3 contains 14 residues. V lost 3 bases to trimming and J lost 7 bases; unmatched junction nucleotides: 10. The CDR3 region has the DNA TGTGCCAGCAGCTCCCAGACAGGGACCGGAGAGCAGTACTTC. Translating gives CASSSQTGTGEQYF.

This CDR3 is CASRSGLAGGPGELFF. As DNA, the CDR3 is TGTGCCAGCAGATCTGGACTAGCGGGAGGCCCCGGGGAGCTGTTTTTT. V usage is TRBV9 and J usage is TRBJ2-2; 14 nucleotides agree with TRBD2. The CDR3 has 16 residues. The ends lost 5 bases at V and 6 bases at J; junction bases unmatched: 6. Germline values: CDR1 SGDLS, CDR2 YYNGEE.

This chain connects TRBV5-4 to TRBJ2-7, with TRBD1 as a possible D gene (6 bases). CDR1 is SGHNT and CDR2 is YYREEE in the germline V gene (reference sequence). V lost 4 bases to trimming and J lost 4 bases, with 9 bases between them. The CDR3 sequence is 12 residues long. The CDR3 protein is CASSLQGYEQYV. The CDR3 nucleotides read TGTGCCAGCAGCCTACAGGGTTACGAGCAGTACGTC.

This clone was recorded once. CDR3 in amino acids: CASSQPKGQSGTGELFF. DNA of the CDR3: TGTGCCAGCAGCCAACCTAAGGGCCAATCAGGCACCGGGGAGCTGTTTTTT. V usage is TRBV4-2 and J usage is TRBJ2-2; D call uncertain. This CDR3 region has 17 residues. CDR1 and CDR2 from the germline V gene are LGHNA and YNFKEQ. Trimming removed 2 bases at V and 4 bases at J, with 17 bases between.

In DNA form, the CDR3 reads TGTGCCAGCAGGGGGACAGTGAACACTGAAGCTTTCTTT. This translates into CASRGTVNTEAFF. The chain links TRBV4-2 to TRBJ1-1, with 7 bases matching TRBD1. Losses at the gene ends were 6 bases for V and 0 bases for J; bases not matched to a gene: 1. The CDR3 sequence is 13 residues long. Germline V CDR1 and CDR2: LGHNA, YNFKEQ.

This chain links TRBV28 with TRBJ1-5, with D possibly matching TRBD1 (5 bases). From germline, CDR1 is MDHEN and CDR2 SYDVKM. V was trimmed by 6 bases and J by 2 bases, leaving 5 bases between them. This CDR3 has 12 amino acids. CDR3 region: CASRGRNQPQHF. Here the CDR3 DNA reads TGTGCCAGCAGGGGACGCAATCAGCCCCAGCATTTT.

The rearrangement uses TRBV28 and TRBJ2-6; D not certain. Germline lookup yields CDR1 MDHEN and CDR2 SYDVKM. The germline V and J ends were trimmed by 6 bases and 4 bases, with 10 bases remaining between them. CDR3 size: 14 residues. Written as DNA, the CDR3 is TGTGCCAGCAGGTATCCGTCCGGGGCCAACGTCCTGACTTTC. The encoded protein is CASRYPSGANVLTF.

The chain's CDR3 is CASSPLGGWGEQYV. As DNA, the CDR3 is TGTGCCAGCAGTCCCCTGGGGGGATGGGGCGAGCAGTACGTC. The rearrangement links TRBV2 to TRBJ2-7, with D possibly matching TRBD2 (6 bases). This CDR3 contains 14 residues. Trimming took off 5 bases at V and 6 bases at J, with 17 bases between the two ends. Germline CDR1 and CDR2: SNHLY and FYNNEI.

The chain is built from TRBV28 and TRBJ2-1, with TRBD1 matching 7 bases. The germline V gene encodes CDR1 MDHEN and CDR2 SYDVKM. The V and J ends lost 4 bases and 7 bases, in that order; junction bases with no gene match: 4. The CDR3 covers 13 residues. CDR3 sequence: CASSSGGGNEQFF. The CDR3 bases are TGTGCCAGCAGTTCAGGGGGTGGAAATGAGCAGTTCTTC.

The chain recombines TRBV2 with TRBJ2-7, with a tentative D call TRBD2 (6 bases). Germline V gives CDR1 SNHLY, CDR2 FYNNEI. The CDR3 covers 13 residues. Trimming stripped 11 bases from V and 2 bases from J, with 16 bases between. CDR3 protein: CAGGTFSAYEQYF. The CDR3 nucleotides are TGTGCCGGGGGGACTTTTTCAGCCTACGAGCAGTACTTC.

V and J are TRBV11-2 and TRBJ2-2, with D possibly being TRBD1 (6 bases). Germline V CDR1 and CDR2: SGHAT, FQNNGV. V dropped 3 bases and J dropped 3 bases, with 14 bases sitting between them. The CDR3 covers 16 residues. The CDR3 here is CASSFNQGTDTGELFF. In nucleotides, the CDR3 is TGTGCCAGCAGCTTTAACCAGGGGACCGACACCGGGGAGCTGTTTTTT.

The genes are TRBV28 and TRBJ1-2; the match to TRBD1 covers 12 bases. V was clipped by 6 bases and J by 7 bases; unmatched bases: 6. The germline V gene encodes CDR1 MDHEN and CDR2 SYDVKM. CDR3 length: 14 amino acids. CDR3 sequence reads: CASRTRDRGLGYTF. The CDR3 nucleotides are TGTGCCAGCAGAACCCGGGACAGGGGGCTTGGCTACACCTTC.

The chain links TRBV7-9 to TRBJ2-3, with a weak D call TRBD2 (5 bases). The CDR3 sequence is 14 residues long. CDR1 is SEHNR, CDR2 FQNEAQ, per germline (reference sequence). Trimming took 0 bases from V and 4 from J, leaving 8 bases between them. CDR3 amino acids: CASSLASGSDTQYF. In DNA, the CDR3 is TGTGCCAGCAGCTTAGCGTCGGGGTCAGATACGCAGTATTTT.